These 32 T cell receptor beta chains originate from one sample sequenced in a study of T cells in Graves' hyperthyroidism and ophthalmopathy. Researchers took RNA transcripts and amplified the TCR beta CDR3 regions from them. Carried out on the TCR CDR3, a first-round RT-PCR used the HTBI primer set. A single record per CDR3 protein comes from TCRdb applying MiXCR to the multiplex PCR reads. This table has over 550,000 distinct CDR3 sequences, 15% to 20% appearing once. Sequencing input: blood. These TCRs come from a woman aged 18-30 years with Graves' hyperthyroidism.

This clonotype was detected ten times or more. The V call is TRBV7-2, the J call TRBJ1-2, with unresolved D. The CDR3 is 14 amino acids. Trimming removed 1 base at V and 4 bases at J, with 10 bases between. CDR1 and CDR2 (germline): SGHTA, FQGNSA. The CDR3 protein is CASSLERSAYGYTF. CDR3 DNA sequence: TGTGCCAGCAGCTTAGAGAGGTCAGCCTATGGCTACACCTTC.

There are a few counts of this clonotype. CDR3 residues: CASSGLAESYEQYF. In DNA, the CDR3 is TGTGCCAGCAGTGGACTAGCGGAGTCCTACGAGCAGTACTTC. The V call is TRBV12-3 or TRBV12-4, the J call TRBJ2-7; TRBD2 agrees at 10 bases. After removal of 5 bases from V and 1 base from J, the junction contained 2 bases not matched to a gene. The CDR3 has 14 residues.

The J gene is TRBJ2-5, the V gene TRBV14; the D is unclear. This CDR3 region has 11 residues. Trimming took 1 base from V and 5 from J, leaving 2 bases between them. Germline V lookup: CDR1 SGHDN, CDR2 FVKESK. For the CDR3, the DNA is TGTGCCAGCAGCCAAGCTGAGACCCAGTACTTC. Its protein is CASSQAETQYF.

For the CDR3, the DNA is TGCAGTGCGTGGGACTCGAGGGGTTCTGGAAACACCATATATTTT. Amino acids: CSAWDSRGSGNTIYF. The chain carries TRBV20-1 and TRBJ1-3; possibly TRBD1 for D (5 bases). Germline loops: CDR1 DFQATT, CDR2 SNEGSKA (reference sequence). CDR3 size: 15 residues. V dropped 6 bases and J dropped 1 base, with 16 bases sitting between them.

The sample holds a few counts of this clonotype. This chain links TRBV4-1 with TRBJ2-2; D is ambiguous. The CDR3 loop spans 14 amino acids. Germline V gives CDR1 MGHRA, CDR2 YSYEKL. Trimming stripped 1 base from V and 6 bases from J, with 9 bases between. The DNA of the CDR3 is TGCGCCAGCAGCCAAGTTTTGTTGCCCGGGGAGCTGTTTTTT. Translated, it gives CASSQVLLPGELFF.

CDR3 DNA sequence: TGTGCCAGCACAGAGGGACAGCGCACGAACACCGGGGAGCTGTTTTTT. Its translation is CASTEGQRTNTGELFF. The rearrangement uses TRBV5-4 and TRBJ2-2, with 7 bases aligning to TRBD1. Germline assignment: CDR1 SGHNT and CDR2 YYREEE (reference sequence). The CDR3 spans 16 residues. V was pared by 6 bases and J by 0 bases, with 8 bases of the junction left unmatched.

This CDR3 reads CASSSSDWNYNSPLHF. DNA of the CDR3: TGTGCCAGCAGCTCATCGGACTGGAACTATAATTCACCCCTCCACTTT. V gene TRBV7-9 combines with J gene TRBJ1-6; D not certain. The ends were cut back, 4 bases at V and 3 bases at J, with 13 bases in the middle. Germline V gene data show CDR1 as SEHNR and CDR2 as FQNEAQ (reference sequence). The CDR3 contains 16 residues.

The table lists this clonotype with a few counts. This sequence joins TRBV4-3 and TRBJ2-5, with TRBD2 identical over 16 bases. V trimming: 0 bases; J trimming: 5 bases; junction bases outside the gene matches: 6. The germline V gene encodes CDR1 LGHNA and CDR2 YSLEER. The CDR3 sequence is 18 residues long. The CDR3 loop is CASSQEGLAGGRDETQYF. The CDR3 DNA reads TGCGCCAGCAGCCAAGAGGGACTAGCGGGGGGGCGCGACGAGACCCAGTACTTC.

This clonotype was found many times. CDR3 sequence (DNA): TGTGCCAGCGGATCGGGACCCGCGATAGCTTTCTTT. Amino acids: CASGSGPAIAFF. The chain carries TRBV7-2 and TRBJ1-1; D perhaps matches TRBD1 (5 bases). Germline V lookup: CDR1 SGHTA, CDR2 FQGNSA. Trimming removed 8 bases from V and 10 bases from J, with 17 bases in between. The CDR3 runs to 12 residues.

The chain couples TRBV2 to TRBJ2-7; 8 bases align to TRBD1. Trimming removed 4 bases from V and 3 bases from J; junction bases left unmatched: 11. This CDR3 contains 16 residues. In germline, CDR1 is SNHLY, CDR2 FYNNEI. CDR3: CASSGNLDRVGYEQYF. CDR3 nucleotides: TGTGCCAGCAGTGGGAATCTGGACAGGGTTGGCTACGAGCAGTACTTC.

For this clonotype: A much larger clone differs by one base, so this may be a read error. The conserved phenylalanine or tryptophan is not found at the CDR3 terminus, so this likely reflects a read error. The chain uses TRBV20-1 and TRBJ1-1; 9 bases match TRBD1. This CDR3 contains 13 residues. Per germline, CDR1 DFQATT and CDR2 SNEGSKA (reference sequence). The J segment lost 2 bases and the V segment lost 7 bases, leaving 5 bases of the junction unmatched. CDR3 sequence reads: CSGTGQGNTEAFS. The DNA for the CDR3 is TGCAGTGGTACGGGACAGGGAAACACTGAAGCTTTCTCT.

This clonotype was observed many times. This chain connects TRBV28 to TRBJ2-1; TRBD2 matches at 9 bases. CDR1 and CDR2 (germline): MDHEN, SYDVKM. The CDR3 totals 14 residues. V shed 6 bases and J 9 bases; nucleotides not matched to a gene: 9. CDR3 coding DNA: TGTGCCAGCAGAACCGGGACTAGCTACGGTGAGCAGTTCTTC. Amino acid sequence: CASRTGTSYGEQFF.

The rearrangement uses TRBV29-1 and TRBJ1-2; D is uncertain. V dropped 0 bases and J dropped 8 bases, with 16 bases sitting between them. The CDR3 extends over 14 amino acids. Germline CDR1 is SQVTM and CDR2 is ANQGSEA. CDR3 sequence reads: CSVEDSPKVLGYTF. CDR3 nucleotides: TGCAGCGTTGAAGATTCCCCGAAAGTACTAGGCTACACCTTC.

As for this clonotype: The junction differs from germline at one of its ends, possibly a read error. This chain links TRBV2 with TRBJ1-2; D gene ambiguous. CDR1 SNHLY and CDR2 FYNNEI come from the germline V gene. The length of the CDR3 is 11 residues. The CDR3 DNA reads TGTGCCAGCAGACGTAACGATGGCTACACCTTC. This sequence encodes CASRRNDGYTF.

This clonotype has a count of ten or more. The J gene is TRBJ1-1, the V gene TRBV19, with 10 bases identical to TRBD1. The CDR3 runs 23 residues. V lost 0 bases to trimming and J lost 2 bases; unmatched junction nucleotides: 24. Germline loops: CDR1 LNHDA, CDR2 SQIVND (reference sequence). CDR3 residues: CASSIDRFFFTGDRGYINTEAFF. CDR3 nucleotides: TGTGCCAGTAGTATAGACCGGTTTTTCTTTACCGGGGACAGGGGTTATATCAACACTGAAGCTTTCTTT.

This clonotype was found many times. The chain links TRBV20-1 to TRBJ1-4; D unclear. This CDR3 region has 12 residues. V lost 6 bases, J lost 0 bases, and 5 bases lay in between. Per the germline V gene, CDR1 is DFQATT and CDR2 is SNEGSKA (reference sequence). In DNA form, the CDR3 reads TGCAGTGCCTTTTCAACTAATGAAAAACTGTTTTTT. This encodes CSAFSTNEKLFF.

This clonotype was counted many times. J is TRBJ1-5 and V is TRBV12-3 or TRBV12-4; TRBD1 matches 8 bases. The trim removed 0 bases at V and 1 base at J, leaving 8 bases unmatched. CDR3 length: 18 residues. Here the CDR3 reads CASSLAISGTGSNQPQHF. CDR3 bases: TGTGCCAGCAGTTTAGCAATCTCTGGGACAGGAAGCAATCAGCCCCAGCATTTT.

At least ten counts were recorded for this clonotype. J is TRBJ1-2 and V is TRBV2, with no clear D. The CDR3 has 13 residues. The germline V gene has CDR1 SNHLY and CDR2 FYNNEI. Trimming left V 6 bases short and J 6 bases short, with 14 bases between. CDR3: CASRRTRTDGYTF. The DNA for the CDR3 is TGTGCCAGCAGACGGACCCGGACCGATGGCTACACCTTC.

This clonotype was seen many times. V usage is TRBV30 and J usage is TRBJ2-2; no reliable D call. V was cut by 0 bases and J by 7 bases, with 12 bases left in between. Per the germline V gene, CDR1 is GTSNPN and CDR2 is SVGIG (reference sequence). This CDR3 region has 14 residues. CDR3 in DNA: TGTGCCTGGAGTGTCAGCAGGATGGACGGGGAGCTGTTTTTT. Protein product: CAWSVSRMDGELFF. The whole variable domain, filled in from reference TRBV30 and TRBJ2-2, reads SQTIHQWPATLVQPVGSPLSLECTVEGTSNPNLYWYRQAAGRGLQLLFYSVGIGQISSEVPQNLSASRPQDRQFILSSKKLLLSDSGFYLCAWSVSRMDGELFFGEGSRLTVL.

A remark on this clonotype: This clone may be a read error of a much larger clone one base away. This sequence joins TRBV20-1 and TRBJ1-3; maybe TRBD1 (5 bases). The CDR3 spans 14 residues. The germline CDR1 and CDR2 sequences are DFQATT and SNEGSKA (reference sequence). The CDR3 DNA reads TGCAGTGCCCAGGCGGGGTCTACAGGAAGCACCATATATTTT. Protein product: CSAQAGSTGSTIYF.

This clonotype was picked up many times. This chain links TRBV20-1 with TRBJ2-7; 13 nucleotides match TRBD2. CDR3 size: 16 residues. V was pared by 1 base and J by 5 bases, with 8 bases of the junction left unmatched. Germline assignment: CDR1 DFQATT and CDR2 SNEGSKA (reference sequence). The CDR3 region is CSARGWGLAGRNEQYF. DNA for the CDR3: TGCAGTGCTAGAGGATGGGGACTAGCGGGGAGAAACGAGCAGTACTTC.

This clonotype was detected only a few times. This chain connects TRBV20-1 to TRBJ2-1, with TRBD2 matching over 10 bases. Germline CDR1 is DFQATT and CDR2 is SNEGSKA (reference sequence). The CDR3 extends over 15 amino acids. Unmatched junction bases numbered 11, after V lost 5 bases and J lost 7 bases. The CDR3 is CSAATLAGVWNEQFF. The DNA of the CDR3 is TGCAGTGCTGCCACCCTAGCGGGAGTCTGGAATGAGCAGTTCTTC.

This clonotype appeared a few times. In DNA, the CDR3 is TGCAGTGCACGGAGGGCCCTCGGGGAGCTGTTTTTT. Its translation is CSARRALGELFF. The rearrangement joins TRBV20-1 to TRBJ2-2, with TRBD2 as a possible D gene (6 bases). Germline CDR1 DFQATT, CDR2 SNEGSKA (reference sequence). This CDR3 has 12 residues. Trimming pared 6 bases from V and 7 bases from J, leaving 12 bases between.

J is TRBJ1-1 and V is TRBV12-3 or TRBV12-4; D possibly corresponds to TRBD1 (6 bases). Trimming left V 3 bases short and J 4 bases short, with 9 bases between. CDR3 size: 13 residues. This CDR3 reads CASSFQDSTEAFF. The CDR3 bases are TGTGCCAGCAGTTTCCAGGACAGCACTGAAGCTTTCTTT.

In its sample, this clonotype was seen once. V is TRBV27 and J is TRBJ1-4; D unresolved. V was shortened by 5 bases and J by 7 bases, with 14 bases between the two germline ends. Germline V gene sequence: CDR1 MNHEY, CDR2 SMNVEV (reference sequence). CDR3 length equals 14 residues. CDR3: CASSRQFGGEKLFF. The CDR3 region has the DNA TGTGCCAGCAGTCGACAATTCGGTGGTGAAAAACTGTTTTTT.

In this sample, this clonotype turned up many times. CDR3 region: CASSPRGTGIYNEQFF. The CDR3 DNA reads as TGTGCCAGCAGCCCGCGTGGGACAGGGATATACAATGAGCAGTTCTTC. The genes are TRBV7-9 and TRBJ2-1; 9 bases align to TRBD1. The junction had 9 bases not matched to a gene; V was cut back by 5 bases and J by 4 bases. The CDR3 is made up of 16 amino acids. Germline-derived CDR1 and CDR2 are SEHNR and FQNEAQ (reference sequence). The full variable domain, its missing parts supplied by reference TRBV7-9 and TRBJ2-1, is DTGVSQNPRHKITKRGQNVTFRCDPISEHNRLYWYRQTLGQGPEFLTYFQNEAQLEKSRLLSDRFSAERPKGSFSTLEIQRTEQGDSAMYLCASSPRGTGIYNEQFFGPGTRLTVL.

This clonotype appeared many times. The J gene is TRBJ2-1, the V gene TRBV7-9, with D unclear. V lost 5 bases to trimming and J lost 5 bases, with 10 bases between them. The length of the CDR3 is 13 residues. Germline V lookup: CDR1 SEHNR, CDR2 FQNEAQ (reference sequence). Here the CDR3 DNA reads TGTGCCAGCAGCCCTCCCCCTCACAATGAGCAGTTCTTC. Translation: CASSPPPHNEQFF.

The J gene is TRBJ2-1, the V gene TRBV3-1; 8 positions match TRBD2. V trimming: 6 bases; J trimming: 3 bases; junction bases outside the gene matches: 10. The CDR3 contains 16 residues. CDR1 is LGHDT and CDR2 is YNNKEL in the germline V gene (reference sequence). The CDR3 sequence is CASRNSGAPGYNEQFF. CDR3 nucleotide sequence: TGTGCCAGCAGAAATAGCGGGGCCCCTGGCTACAATGAGCAGTTCTTC.

The chain is built from TRBV29-1 and TRBJ2-1; possibly TRBD1 or TRBD2 for D (5 bases each). V was trimmed by 5 bases and J by 2 bases, leaving 25 bases between them. CDR1 is SQVTM and CDR2 is ANQGSEA in the germline V gene. The CDR3 spans 18 residues. The CDR3 loop reads CSVLTGTITPLPYNEQFF. DNA of the CDR3: TGCAGCGTTCTAACCGGGACCATAACCCCTCTCCCCTACAATGAGCAGTTCTTC.

This clonotype was seen repeatedly, ten times or more. The V and J genes are TRBV27 and TRBJ1-2, with 7 bases aligning to TRBD1. CDR3 length: 12 residues. Germline values: CDR1 MNHEY, CDR2 SMNVEV (reference sequence). J gave up 7 bases and V 6 bases, and 5 bases lay outside the gene matches. The CDR3: CASSHRGRGYTF. The CDR3 coding sequence is TGTGCCAGCAGCCACAGGGGTCGTGGCTACACCTTC.

Many counts were recorded for this clonotype. A junction boundary mismatches the germline segment, possibly from a read error. The chain is built from TRBV5-1 and TRBJ2-1, with 10 bases matching TRBD2. The CDR3 loop spans 15 amino acids. CDR1 SGHRS and CDR2 YFSETQ come from the germline V gene. CDR3 sequence: CASSPGLAEYNEQFF. In DNA form, the CDR3 reads TGTGCCAGCAGCCCCGGACTAGCGGAGTACAATGAGCAGTTCTTC. Full variable domain (remainder filled in from reference TRBV5-1 and TRBJ2-1): KAGVTQTPRYLIKTRGQQVTLSCSPISGHRSVSWYQQTPGQGLQFLFEYFSETQRNKGNFPGRFSGRQFSNSRSEMNVSTLELGDSALYLCASSPGLAEYNEQFFGPGTRLTVL.

This clonotype was counted at least ten times. The V call is TRBV27, the J call TRBJ1-2, with 9 bases matching TRBD1. Trimming cost V 4 bases and J 3 bases; bases outside gene matches: 6. Per germline, CDR1 MNHEY and CDR2 SMNVEV (reference sequence). This CDR3 comprises 15 residues. This CDR3 is CASSSYRDRDYGYTF. The CDR3 DNA reads as TGTGCCAGCAGTTCGTACCGGGACAGGGACTATGGCTACACCTTC.